This is a list of T cell receptor beta chains from one sample in a study of shared clonotypes between healthy human individuals. Profiling relied on immunoSEQ multiplex PCR, and the TCRdb table lists in-frame clones only, not all of them. In the table there are roughly 2.1 million clones, roughly 91% of which are singletons. Material: naive CD8+ T cells from PBMCs. All receptors derive from a man aged 18 to 30 in good health. Some clones in this sample may be carry-over from other donors' samples. Each CDR3 is given with its conserved first and last residue. Fields, in order: clone size, J gene, V gene, D gene, CDR3 protein, CDR3 DNA. A D gene is named only where the DNA matches it firmly. The size of a clone is reported for some rows only, either as once, few or many, or as a class for expanded clones.

.,TRBJ2-5,TRBV6-1,TRBD1,CASSVGRGLHQETQYF,TGTGCCAGCAGTGTTGGCAGGGGGCTTCATCAAGAGACCCAGTACTTC
.,TRBJ1-1,TRBV13,.,CASSLRDSNTEAFF,TGTGCCAGCAGCCTCAGAGACTCAAACACTGAAGCTTTCTTT
.,TRBJ2-7,TRBV19,TRBD1,CASSISLGTGSRGEQYF,TGTGCCAGTAGTATCTCGTTGGGGACAGGGTCTAGGGGCGAGCAGTACTTC
.,TRBJ2-5,TRBV21-1,.,CASNLIFYQETQYF,TGTGCCAGCAACCTAATCTTTTACCAAGAGACCCAGTACTTC
.,TRBJ2-7,TRBV19,TRBD1,CASSDPWGQGYEQYF,TGTGCCAGTAGTGACCCGTGGGGACAGGGGTACGAGCAGTACTTC
.,TRBJ1-5,TRBV7-8,.,CASSLEGRDSNQPQHF,TGTGCCAGCAGCTTAGAAGGGCGGGATAGCAATCAGCCCCAGCATTTT
.,TRBJ2-7,TRBV9,.,CASSVGRQVTYEQYF,TGTGCCAGCAGCGTGGGCCGACAGGTAACCTACGAGCAGTACTTC
.,TRBJ1-3,TRBV27,.,CASSSGFLNTIYF,TGTGCCAGCAGTTCGGGGTTCTTGAACACCATATATTTT
.,TRBJ2-1,TRBV7-2,TRBD1,CASTWDRISYNEQFF,TGTGCCAGCACCTGGGACAGAATCTCCTACAATGAGCAGTTCTTC
.,TRBJ2-5,TRBV25-1,.,CASSEGMQGAETQYF,TGTGCCAGCAGTGAAGGTATGCAGGGCGCGGAGACCCAGTACTTC
.,TRBJ2-1,TRBV9,.,CASSVDSGDEQFF,TGTGCCAGCAGCGTAGATTCCGGGGATGAGCAGTTCTTC
.,TRBJ2-1,TRBV7-2,.,CASSLASSEQFF,TGTGCCAGCAGCTTAGCTTCGAGCGAGCAGTTCTTC
.,TRBJ1-2,TRBV6-5,.,CASSYASGSSNYGYTF,TGTGCCAGCAGTTACGCTTCAGGGAGTTCTAACTATGGCTACACCTTC
.,TRBJ2-1,TRBV12-5,.,CASGFQNNEQFF,TGTGCTAGTGGTTTTCAAAACAATGAGCAGTTCTTC
few,TRBJ1-1,TRBV5-1,.,CASSWAGIGTEAFF,TGCGCCAGCAGCTGGGCGGGGATAGGCACTGAAGCTTTCTTT
.,TRBJ2-2,TRBV11-2,TRBD2,CASRRREGYTGELFF,TGTGCCAGCAGACGACGGGAGGGTTACACCGGGGAGCTGTTTTTT
few,TRBJ1-1,TRBV19,.,CASRRQEGPEAFF,TGTGCCAGTAGACGACAAGAGGGTCCTGAAGCTTTCTTT
.,TRBJ1-2,TRBV6-5,.,CASSYGPLLDYGYTF,TGTGCCAGCAGTTACGGCCCGCTGCTGGACTATGGCTACACCTTC